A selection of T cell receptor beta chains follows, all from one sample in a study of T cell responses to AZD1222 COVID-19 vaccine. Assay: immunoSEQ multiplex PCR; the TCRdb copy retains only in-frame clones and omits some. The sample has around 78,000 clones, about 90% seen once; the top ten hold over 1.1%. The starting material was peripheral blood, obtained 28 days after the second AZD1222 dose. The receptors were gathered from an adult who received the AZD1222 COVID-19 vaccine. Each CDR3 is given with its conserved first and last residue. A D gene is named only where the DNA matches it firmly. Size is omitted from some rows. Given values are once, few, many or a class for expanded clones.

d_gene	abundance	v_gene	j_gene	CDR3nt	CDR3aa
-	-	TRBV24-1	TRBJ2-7	TGTGCCACCAGTCTCGGGGGCCCCCCATACGAGCAGTACTTC	CATSLGGPPYEQYF
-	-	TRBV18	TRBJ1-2	TGTGCCAGCTCAGAAAAGCAGGCGGGCTACACCTTC	CASSEKQAGYTF
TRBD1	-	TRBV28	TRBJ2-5	TGTGCCAGCAGTTTACGTGGGGACAGTCGAGAGACCCAGTACTTC	CASSLRGDSRETQYF
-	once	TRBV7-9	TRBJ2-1	TGTGCCAGCAGCTCAACCGGGACTTACAATGAGCAGTTCTTC	CASSSTGTYNEQFF
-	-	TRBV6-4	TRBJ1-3	TGTGCCAGCAGCCAGGAACATAATGGAAACACCATATATTTT	CASSQEHNGNTIYF
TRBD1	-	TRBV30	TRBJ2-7	TGTGCCTGGAAGGACAGGGGGAACTACGAGCAGTACTTC	CAWKDRGNYEQYF
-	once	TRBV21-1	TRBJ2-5	TGTGCCAGCAGCAAATCGGGCCGGGCCCCGCCAGCGACCCAGTACTTC	CASSKSGRAPPATQYF
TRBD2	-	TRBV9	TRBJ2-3	TGTGCCAGCAGCGTAGTAACTAGCGGGGGGAGCACAGATACGCAGTATTTT	CASSVVTSGGSTDTQYF
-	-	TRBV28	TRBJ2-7	TGTGCCATATCTCGAGGGGGGACCTACGTCGAGCAGTACTTC	CAISRGGTYVEQYF
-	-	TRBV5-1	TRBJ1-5	TGCGCCAGCAGCTTGGGGGCAGTGAATCAGCCCCAGCATTTT	CASSLGAVNQPQHF
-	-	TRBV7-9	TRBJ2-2	TGTGCCAGCAGCCCCCTGAGGGCAGTAGGGACCGGGGAGCTGTTTTTT	CASSPLRAVGTGELFF
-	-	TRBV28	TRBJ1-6	TGTGCCAGCAGTTTAGTATGGGGTTCACCCCTCCACTTT	CASSLVWGSPLHF
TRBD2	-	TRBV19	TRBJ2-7	TGTGCCAGTAGTATAGTAGCGGGGGAAGGTTACGAGCAGTACTTC	CASSIVAGEGYEQYF
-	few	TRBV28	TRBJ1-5	TGTGCCAGCAGTTTGGGAGGGGTTTGGCCCCAGCATTTT	CASSLGGVWPQHF
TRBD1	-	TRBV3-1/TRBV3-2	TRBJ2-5	TGTGCCAGCAGCCCGGGACAGGGGCCGGGGGAGACCCAGTACTTC	CASSPGQGPGETQYF
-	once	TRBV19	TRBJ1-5	TGTGCCACCGATGCGGGTAACCGGCCCCAGCATTTT	CATDAGNRPQHF